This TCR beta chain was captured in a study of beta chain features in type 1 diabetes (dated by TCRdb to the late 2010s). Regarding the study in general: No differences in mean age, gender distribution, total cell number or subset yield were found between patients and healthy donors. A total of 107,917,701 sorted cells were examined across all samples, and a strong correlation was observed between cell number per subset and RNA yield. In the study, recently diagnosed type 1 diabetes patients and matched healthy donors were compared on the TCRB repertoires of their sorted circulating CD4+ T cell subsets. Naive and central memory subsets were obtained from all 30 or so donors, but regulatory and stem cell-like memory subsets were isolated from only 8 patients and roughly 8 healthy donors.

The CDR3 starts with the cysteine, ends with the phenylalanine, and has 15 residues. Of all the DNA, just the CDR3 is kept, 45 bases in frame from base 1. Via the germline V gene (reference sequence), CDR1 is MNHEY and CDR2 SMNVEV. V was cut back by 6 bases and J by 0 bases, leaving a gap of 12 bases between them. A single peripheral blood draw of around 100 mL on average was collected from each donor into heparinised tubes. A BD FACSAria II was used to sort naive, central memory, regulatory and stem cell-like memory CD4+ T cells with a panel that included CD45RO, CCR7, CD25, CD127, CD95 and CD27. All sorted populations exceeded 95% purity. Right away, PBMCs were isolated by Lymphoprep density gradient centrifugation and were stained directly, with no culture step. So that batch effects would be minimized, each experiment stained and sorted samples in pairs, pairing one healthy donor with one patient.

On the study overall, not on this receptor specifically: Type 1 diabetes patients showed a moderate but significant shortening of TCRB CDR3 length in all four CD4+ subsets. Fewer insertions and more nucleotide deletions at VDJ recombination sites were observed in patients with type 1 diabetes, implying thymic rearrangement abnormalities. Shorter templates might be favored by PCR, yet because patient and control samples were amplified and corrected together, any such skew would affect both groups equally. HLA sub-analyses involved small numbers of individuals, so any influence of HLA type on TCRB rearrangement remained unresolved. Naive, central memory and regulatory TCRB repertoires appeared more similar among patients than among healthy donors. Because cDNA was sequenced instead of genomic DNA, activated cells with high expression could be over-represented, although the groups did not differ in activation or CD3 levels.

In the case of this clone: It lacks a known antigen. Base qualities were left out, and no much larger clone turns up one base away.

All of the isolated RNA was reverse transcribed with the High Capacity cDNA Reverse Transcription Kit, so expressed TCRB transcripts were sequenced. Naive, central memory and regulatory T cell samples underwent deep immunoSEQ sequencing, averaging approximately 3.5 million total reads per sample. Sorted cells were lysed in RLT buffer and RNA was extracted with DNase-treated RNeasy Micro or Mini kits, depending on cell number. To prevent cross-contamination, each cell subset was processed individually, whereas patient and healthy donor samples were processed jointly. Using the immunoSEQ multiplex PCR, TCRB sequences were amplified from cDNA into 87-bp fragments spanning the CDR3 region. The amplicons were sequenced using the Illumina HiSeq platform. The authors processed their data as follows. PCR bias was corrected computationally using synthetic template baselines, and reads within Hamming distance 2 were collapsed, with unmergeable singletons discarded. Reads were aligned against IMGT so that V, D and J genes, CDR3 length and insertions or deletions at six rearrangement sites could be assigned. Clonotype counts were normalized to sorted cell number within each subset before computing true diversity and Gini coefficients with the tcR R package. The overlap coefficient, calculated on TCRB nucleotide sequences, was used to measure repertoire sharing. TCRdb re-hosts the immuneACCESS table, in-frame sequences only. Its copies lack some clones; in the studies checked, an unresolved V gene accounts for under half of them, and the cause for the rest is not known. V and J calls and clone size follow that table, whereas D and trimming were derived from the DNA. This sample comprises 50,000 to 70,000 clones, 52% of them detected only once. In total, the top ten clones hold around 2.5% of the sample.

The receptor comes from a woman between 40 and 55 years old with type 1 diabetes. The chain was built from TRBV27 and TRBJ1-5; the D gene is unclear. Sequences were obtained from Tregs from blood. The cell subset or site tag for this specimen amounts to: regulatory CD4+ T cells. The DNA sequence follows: TGTGCCAGCAGCACGACTGGAGATAGCAATCAGCCCCAGCATTTT. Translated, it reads CASSTTGDSNQPQHF.